This T cell receptor (beta chain) was recorded in a study of response to subunit inactivated influenza vaccine. Findings of the study overall: The authors proposed limited new T cell recruitment per seasonal influenza vaccination.

This clonotype has only a few counts. Its specificity is unknown. Via MiXCR, TCRdb re-called the RT-PCR reads, giving one row per CDR3 protein. Of roughly 650,000 distinct CDR3 sequences listed, 15% to 19% are singletons. Per germline, CDR1 SGHVS and CDR2 FQNEAQ. The germline V and J ends were trimmed by 4 bases and 4 bases, with 11 bases remaining between them. CDR3 length equals 14 residues. The sample was PBMCs from blood, taken about 12 days after vaccination. The sequence was obtained from a man in his fifties who received an inactivated influenza vaccine. The chain employs TRBV7-8 and TRBJ2-1; perhaps TRBD1 as D (6 bases). CDR3 bases: TGTGCCAGCAGCTCGCGGACAGAATACAATGAGCAGTTCTTC. This codes for CASSSRTEYNEQFF.